The rows below give T cell receptor beta chains drawn from one sample of a study of beta chain features in type 1 diabetes. Assay used: immunoSEQ multiplex PCR; TCRdb lists only in-frame clones, some missing. Among about 620,000 clones listed, 15% to 19% were seen once. The sequenced sample was naive CD4+ T cells from blood. These receptors came from a man aged 18-30 years in good health. Both conserved end residues are part of each CDR3. D genes are given only for firm matches. The size field is filled for only some rows; it gives once, few, many or a size class.

cdr3_aa	cdr3_nt	d_call	v_call	j_call	clone_size
CASSLMQGADTQYF	TGTGCCAGCAGCTTAATGCAGGGAGCAGATACGCAGTATTTT	.	TRBV7-9	TRBJ2-3	.
CASSVGGTTLSDEQFF	TGTGCCAGCAGCGTAGGGGGGACAACTCTCTCCGATGAGCAGTTCTTC	.	TRBV9	TRBJ2-1	.
CASSQGASRNEKLFF	TGCGCCAGCAGCCAAGGGGCCAGCCGAAATGAAAAACTGTTTTTT	.	TRBV4-3	TRBJ1-4	few
CASSVVGNQETQYF	TGTGCCAGCAGCGTAGTGGGCAACCAAGAGACCCAGTACTTC	.	TRBV9	TRBJ2-5	few
CASSYTYGVNYGYTF	TGTGCCAGCAGTTACACGTATGGGGTTAACTATGGCTACACCTTC	.	TRBV6-6	TRBJ1-2	.
CASSVVVGPGQPNGELFF	TGTGCCAGCAGCGTAGTAGTGGGACCGGGACAGCCTAACGGGGAGCTGTTTTTT	TRBD1	TRBV9	TRBJ2-2	.
CASSPGTIAEQYF	TGTGCCAGCAGCCCCGGGACTATTGCCGAGCAGTACTTC	TRBD2	TRBV7-3	TRBJ2-7	few
CASSLAWGRMNTEAFF	TGCGCCAGCAGCTTGGCGTGGGGGCGGATGAACACTGAAGCTTTCTTT	.	TRBV5-1	TRBJ1-1	.
CASSPGRQYNEQYF	TGTGCCAGCTCACCAGGAAGACAATACAACGAGCAGTACTTC	.	TRBV18	TRBJ2-7	once
CASSPRDRRTNYGYTF	TGTGCCAGCAGCCCCCGGGACAGACGAACTAACTATGGCTACACCTTC	TRBD1	TRBV9	TRBJ1-2	few
CASSTGSPPDTQYF	TGTGCCAGCAGCACGGGCTCACCCCCAGATACGCAGTATTTT	.	TRBV5-4	TRBJ2-3	.
CASSPQRGRLYGYTF	TGTGCCAGCAGCCCCCAAAGGGGGCGGCTCTATGGCTACACCTTC	TRBD1	TRBV7-9	TRBJ1-2	.
CASSAGQGNQPQHF	TGTGCCAGCAGCGCGGGACAGGGGAATCAGCCCCAGCATTTT	TRBD1	TRBV7-9	TRBJ1-5	few
CASSFRLQETQYF	TGTGCCAGCAGCTTCAGACTCCAAGAGACCCAGTACTTC	.	TRBV5-8	TRBJ2-5	few
CASSYDRGSGAEQYF	TGTGCCAGCAGCTACGACAGGGGTTCGGGGGCCGAGCAGTACTTC	TRBD1	TRBV7-2	TRBJ2-7	.
CASSLVVATQETQYF	TGTGCCAGCAGCTTAGTAGTGGCCACACAAGAGACCCAGTACTTC	.	TRBV11-2	TRBJ2-5	.
CASSEAPTDYGYTF	TGTGCCAGCAGTGAAGCTCCGACAGACTATGGCTACACCTTC	.	TRBV2	TRBJ1-2	few
CASSLAGAGELFF	TGTGCCAGCAGCTTAGCCGGTGCCGGGGAGCTGTTTTTT	.	TRBV7-9	TRBJ2-2	few
CASIATRDRQFF	TGTGCCAGCATCGCCACCCGGGACCGCCAGTTCTTC	.	TRBV28	TRBJ2-1	few
CASSLGLIAGANNEQFF	TGTGCCAGCAGCTTAGGCCTGATAGCGGGAGCGAACAATGAGCAGTTCTTC	TRBD2	TRBV11-3	TRBJ2-1	few
CASSQNRGSSYNSPLHF	TGCGCCAGCAGCCAAAACAGGGGGAGCTCCTATAATTCACCCCTCCACTTT	TRBD1	TRBV4-3	TRBJ1-6	few
CASSLVLARETQYF	TGTGCCAGCAGCTTAGTATTAGCGAGGGAGACCCAGTACTTC	.	TRBV7-9	TRBJ2-5	.
CASSRTGGGRGKNEQFF	TGTGCCAGCAGCCGAACTGGAGGGGGCCGGGGAAAAAATGAGCAGTTCTTC	.	TRBV7-2	TRBJ2-1	once
CASSLGQRMDYTF	TGCGCCAGCAGCTTGGGACAGAGAATGGACTACACCTTC	.	TRBV5-1	TRBJ1-2	.
CASSQKGTGESYGYTF	TGTGCCAGCAGCCAAAAGGGGACAGGGGAGAGCTATGGCTACACCTTC	TRBD1	TRBV7-9	TRBJ1-2	.
CASSLLRRGIDYGYTF	TGTGCCAGCAGCTTATTGCGTAGGGGTATTGACTATGGCTACACCTTC	.	TRBV7-2	TRBJ1-2	few
CASSSPPGTANEKLFF	TGTGCCAGCAGTTCCCCGCCGGGGACAGCTAATGAAAAACTGTTTTTT	TRBD1	TRBV27	TRBJ1-4	few
CATSRDPEGGPLHF	TGTGCCACCAGCAGAGATCCAGAGGGTGGACCCCTCCACTTT	.	TRBV15	TRBJ1-6	.
CASSQELAGGTDTQYF	TGTGCCAGCAGCCAAGAGCTAGCGGGAGGTACAGATACGCAGTATTTT	TRBD2	TRBV4-2	TRBJ2-3	.
CASSLDRTSPRGYTF	TGTGCCAGCAGTTTAGATCGAACGTCTCCCCGTGGCTACACCTTC	.	TRBV28	TRBJ1-2	few
CASNRAYEQYF	TGTGCCAGCAACAGGGCCTACGAGCAGTACTTC	.	TRBV21-1	TRBJ2-7	.
CASSQGGSGANVLTF	TGTGCCAGCAGCCAGGGAGGGTCTGGGGCCAACGTCCTGACTTTC	TRBD2	TRBV7-9	TRBJ2-6	.
CAWSHTYEQYF	TGTGCCTGGAGTCACACCTACGAGCAGTACTTC	.	TRBV30	TRBJ2-7	.
CASSQDRVAGDAEQYF	TGCGCCAGCAGCCAAGATCGCGTAGCGGGGGACGCCGAGCAGTACTTC	TRBD2	TRBV4-3	TRBJ2-7	.
CASSVAGVTGELFF	TGTGCCAGCAGTGTAGCGGGAGTTACCGGGGAGCTGTTTTTT	TRBD2	TRBV2	TRBJ2-2	.
CASSRGQASDNEQFF	TGTGCCAGCAGCCGGGGACAGGCAAGCGACAATGAGCAGTTCTTC	TRBD1	TRBV7-2	TRBJ2-1	few
CASGTNFLSEAKNIQYF	TGTGCCAGCGGGACCAACTTTCTTAGTGAGGCCAAAAACATTCAGTACTTC	.	TRBV5-4	TRBJ2-4	few
CAISDYIRDSQGTDTQYF	TGTGCCATCAGTGATTATATTAGGGACAGCCAAGGCACAGATACGCAGTATTTT	TRBD1	TRBV10-3	TRBJ2-3	.
CASSESSFYNEQFF	TGTGCCAGCAGTGAATCTTCCTTCTACAATGAGCAGTTCTTC	.	TRBV25-1	TRBJ2-1	few
CASSPHLDHTEAFF	TGTGCCAGCAGCCCTCACCTGGACCACACTGAAGCTTTCTTT	.	TRBV14	TRBJ1-1	few
CAISDGLSYGYTF	TGTGCCATCAGTGATGGGCTGTCCTATGGCTACACCTTC	.	TRBV10-3	TRBJ1-2	.
CASSFLGLESTDTQYF	TGCGCCAGCAGCTTTCTGGGACTGGAGAGCACAGATACGCAGTATTTT	.	TRBV5-1	TRBJ2-3	few
CASSFGGITDTQYF	TGTGCCAGCAGTTTCGGTGGAATCACAGATACGCAGTATTTT	.	TRBV9	TRBJ2-3	few
CASVESYEQYF	TGTGCCAGCGTCGAATCCTACGAGCAGTACTTC	.	TRBV2	TRBJ2-7	.
CASSSPTGETGELFF	TGTGCCAGCAGCTCCCCTACAGGGGAGACCGGGGAGCTGTTTTTT	TRBD1	TRBV7-9	TRBJ2-2	.
CASSPHGGEGGQDF	TGTGCCAGCAGCCCCCATGGAGGAGAGGGAGGTCAGGACTTC	.	TRBV7-2	TRBJ2-4	.
CASSLTPGASGSYEQYF	TGTGCCAGCAGTTTAACGCCCGGGGCTAGCGGATCCTACGAGCAGTACTTC	TRBD2	TRBV28	TRBJ2-7	few